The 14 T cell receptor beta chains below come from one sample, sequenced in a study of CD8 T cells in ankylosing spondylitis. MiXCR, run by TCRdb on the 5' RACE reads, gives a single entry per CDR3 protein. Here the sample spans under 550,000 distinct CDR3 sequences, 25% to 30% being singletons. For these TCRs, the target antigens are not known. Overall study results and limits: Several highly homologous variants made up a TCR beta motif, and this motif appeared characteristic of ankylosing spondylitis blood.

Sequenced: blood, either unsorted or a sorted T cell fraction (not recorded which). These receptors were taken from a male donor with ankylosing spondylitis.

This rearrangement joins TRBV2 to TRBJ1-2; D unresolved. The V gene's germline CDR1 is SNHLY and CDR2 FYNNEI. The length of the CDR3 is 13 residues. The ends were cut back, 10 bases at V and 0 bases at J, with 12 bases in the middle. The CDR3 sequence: CATGGITNYGYTF. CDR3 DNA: TGTGCCACTGGAGGGATAACTAACTATGGCTACACCTTC.

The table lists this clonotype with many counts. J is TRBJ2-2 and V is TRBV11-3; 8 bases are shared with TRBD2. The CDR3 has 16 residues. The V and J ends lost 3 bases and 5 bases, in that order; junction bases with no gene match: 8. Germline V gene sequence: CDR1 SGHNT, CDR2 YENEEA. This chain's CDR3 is CASSFSPTGGTGELFF. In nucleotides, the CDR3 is TGTGCCAGCAGCTTTTCCCCGACGGGGGGGACCGGGGAGCTGTTTTTT. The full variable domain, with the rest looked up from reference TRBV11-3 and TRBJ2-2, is EAGVVQSPRYKIIEKKQPVAFWCNPISGHNTLYWYLQNLGQGPELLIRYENEEAVDDSQLPKDRFSAERLKGVDSTLKIQPAELGDSAVYLCASSFSPTGGTGELFFGEGSRLTVL.

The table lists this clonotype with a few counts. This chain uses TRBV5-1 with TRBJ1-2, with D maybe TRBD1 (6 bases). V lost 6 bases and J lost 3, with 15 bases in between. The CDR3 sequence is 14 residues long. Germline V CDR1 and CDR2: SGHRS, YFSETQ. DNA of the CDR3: TGCGCCAGCAACCTGGCAGGGGCAGACTATGGCTACACCTTC. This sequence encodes CASNLAGADYGYTF.

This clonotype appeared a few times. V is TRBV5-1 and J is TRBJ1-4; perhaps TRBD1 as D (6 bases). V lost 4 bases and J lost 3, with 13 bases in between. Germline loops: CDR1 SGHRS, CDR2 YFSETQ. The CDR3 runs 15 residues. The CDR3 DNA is TGCGCCAGCAGCCCTCCAGGGGAAGCTAATGAAAAACTGTTTTTT. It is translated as CASSPPGEANEKLFF.

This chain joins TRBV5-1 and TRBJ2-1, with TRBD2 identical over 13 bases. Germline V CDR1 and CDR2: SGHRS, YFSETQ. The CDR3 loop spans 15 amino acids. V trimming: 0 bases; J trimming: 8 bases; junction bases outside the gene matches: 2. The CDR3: CASSLELAGGDEQFF. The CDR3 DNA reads TGCGCCAGCAGCTTGGAACTAGCGGGAGGGGATGAGCAGTTCTTC.

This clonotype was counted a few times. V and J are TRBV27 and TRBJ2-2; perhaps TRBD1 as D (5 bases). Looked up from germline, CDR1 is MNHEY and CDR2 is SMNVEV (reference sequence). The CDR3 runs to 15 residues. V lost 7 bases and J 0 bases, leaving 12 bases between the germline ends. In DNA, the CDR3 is TGTGCCAGCATAGTATCGACAGCGAACACCGGGGAGCTGTTTTTT. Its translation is CASIVSTANTGELFF.

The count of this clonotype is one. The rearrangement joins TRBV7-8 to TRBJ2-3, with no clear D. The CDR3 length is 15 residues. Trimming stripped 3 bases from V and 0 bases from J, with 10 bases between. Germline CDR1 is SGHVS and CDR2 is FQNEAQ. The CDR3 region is CASSFGPDSTDTQYF. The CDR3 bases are TGTGCCAGCAGCTTTGGGCCAGATAGCACAGATACGCAGTATTTT.

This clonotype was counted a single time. The CDR3 DNA reads as TGCAGTGCTAGTTGGGGTCGGGAGCAGTTCTTC. Protein: CSASWGREQFF. This rearrangement joins TRBV20-1 to TRBJ2-1; D is undetermined. CDR1 and CDR2 (germline): DFQATT, SNEGSKA (reference sequence). The V and J ends lost 3 bases and 10 bases respectively, with 10 bases between them. This CDR3 has 11 residues.

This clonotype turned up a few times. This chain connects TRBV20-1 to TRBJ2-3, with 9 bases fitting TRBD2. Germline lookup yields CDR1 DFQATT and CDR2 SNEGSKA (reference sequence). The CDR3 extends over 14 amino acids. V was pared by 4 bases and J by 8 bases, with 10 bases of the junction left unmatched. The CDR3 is CSANRGRALGTQYF. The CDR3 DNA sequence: TGCAGTGCTAACCGCGGGAGGGCCCTCGGTACGCAGTATTTT.

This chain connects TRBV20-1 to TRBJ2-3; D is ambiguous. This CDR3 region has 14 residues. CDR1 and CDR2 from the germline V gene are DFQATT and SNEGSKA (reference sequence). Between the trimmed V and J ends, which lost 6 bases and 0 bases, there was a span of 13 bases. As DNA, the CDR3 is TGCAGTGCCCCTCCCGCGGCTAGCACAGATACGCAGTATTTT. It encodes CSAPPAASTDTQYF.

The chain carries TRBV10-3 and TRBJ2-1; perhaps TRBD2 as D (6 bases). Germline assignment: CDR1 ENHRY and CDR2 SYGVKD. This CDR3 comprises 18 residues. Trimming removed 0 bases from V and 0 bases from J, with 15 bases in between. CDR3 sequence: CAISESRTSPSSYNEQFF. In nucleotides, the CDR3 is TGTGCCATCAGTGAGTCTAGAACTAGCCCAAGCTCCTACAATGAGCAGTTCTTC.

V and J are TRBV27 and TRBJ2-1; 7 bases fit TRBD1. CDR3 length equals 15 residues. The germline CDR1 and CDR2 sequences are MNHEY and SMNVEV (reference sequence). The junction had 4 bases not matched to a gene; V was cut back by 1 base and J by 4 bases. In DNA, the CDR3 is TGTGCCAGCAGTTTATGGGACAGATTATACAATGAGCAGTTCTTC. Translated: CASSLWDRLYNEQFF.

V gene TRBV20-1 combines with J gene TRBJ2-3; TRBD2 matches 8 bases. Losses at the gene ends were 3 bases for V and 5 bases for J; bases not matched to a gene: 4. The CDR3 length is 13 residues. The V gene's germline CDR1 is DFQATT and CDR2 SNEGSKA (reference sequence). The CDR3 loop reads CSASGRAEDTQYF. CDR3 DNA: TGCAGTGCTAGCGGGAGGGCCGAAGATACGCAGTATTTT.

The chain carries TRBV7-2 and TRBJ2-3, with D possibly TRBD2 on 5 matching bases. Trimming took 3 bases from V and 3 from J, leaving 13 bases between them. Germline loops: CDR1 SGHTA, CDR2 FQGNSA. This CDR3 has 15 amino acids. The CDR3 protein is CASSFSAGLTDTQYF. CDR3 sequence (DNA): TGTGCCAGCAGCTTCTCCGCGGGTCTGACAGATACGCAGTATTTT.